Shown below are 20 T cell receptor beta chains from a single sample sequenced in a study of blood T cell repertoires in COVID-19. The assay was immunoSEQ multiplex PCR, and TCRdb's table has in-frame clones only and misses some. The sample shows around 190,000 clones, about 87% of them seen only once. The sequencing input was PBMCs or T cells enriched from blood (not recorded which). These receptors all come from a man aged 18-30 years with acute COVID-19.

In its sample, this clone was seen a few times. The V call is TRBV6-5, the J call TRBJ1-2; a possible D gene is TRBD1 (5 bases). The CDR3 has 13 residues. CDR1 is MNHEY, CDR2 SVGAGI, per germline. Trimming took 7 bases from V and 5 from J, leaving 14 bases between them. CDR3 amino acids: CASTPGGVYGYTF. CDR3 sequence (DNA): TGTGCCAGCACCCCGGGGGGTGTTTATGGCTACACCTTC.

This chain links TRBV5-1 with TRBJ2-7; D is undetermined. Trimming stripped 3 bases from V and 1 base from J, with 5 bases between. The CDR3 totals 12 residues. Germline CDR1 is SGHRS and CDR2 is YFSETQ. CDR3 DNA: TGCGCCAGCAGCTCTCAGTCCTACGAGCAGTACTTC. It translates to CASSSQSYEQYF.

The rearrangement links TRBV10-1 to TRBJ2-3; the match to TRBD1 covers 12 bases. Germline trimming cut 5 bases from V and 4 bases from J; bases unmatched to any gene: 10. Looked up from germline, CDR1 is WNHNN and CDR2 is SYGVQD (reference sequence). The CDR3 has 17 amino acids. The CDR3 nucleotides are TGCGCCAGCAGTACCGGGACAGGGGGCTTCTCGGCAGATACGCAGTATTTT. Amino acids: CASSTGTGGFSADTQYF.

This clone was counted a single time. This chain links TRBV7-9 with TRBJ2-2, with no clear D. The V end was cut by 3 bases, the J end by 4 bases, with 9 bases between. The germline V gene has CDR1 SEHNR and CDR2 FQNEAQ (reference sequence). This CDR3 has 14 amino acids. The CDR3 DNA reads TGTGCCAGCAGCTTTGGAGACGTCACCGGGGAGCTGTTTTTT. Protein product: CASSFGDVTGELFF.

As for this clone: This sample also contains other DNA sequences that code for the same CDR3. J is TRBJ1-2 and V is TRBV30; D possibly corresponds to TRBD1 (6 bases). Germline V gene data show CDR1 as GTSNPN and CDR2 as SVGIG (reference sequence). The CDR3 covers 12 residues. Trimming pared 0 bases from V and 7 bases from J, leaving 9 bases between. The CDR3 DNA follows: TGTGCCTGGAGTGTACAGGGTGGTGGCTACACCTTC. Translated, it gives CAWSVQGGGYTF.

The chain's CDR3 is CASSLDLPLRLASSTDTQYF. The CDR3 DNA sequence: TGTGCCAGCAGCTTAGATCTACCCCTCCGGCTAGCGTCGAGCACAGATACGCAGTATTTT. The gene calls are TRBV11-3 and TRBJ2-3; D might be TRBD2 (6 bases). V lost 0 bases to trimming and J lost 0 bases, with 22 bases between them. CDR3 length equals 20 residues. CDR1 and CDR2 (germline): SGHNT, YENEEA.

The DNA for the CDR3 is TGTGCCAGCAGCGCCCCGACAGGGGGCACCTACGAGCAGTACTTC. It encodes CASSAPTGGTYEQYF. V is TRBV6-6 and J is TRBJ2-7, with 10 bases fitting TRBD1. This CDR3 region has 15 residues. From germline, CDR1 is MNHNY and CDR2 SVGAGI (reference sequence). V gave up 6 bases and J gave up 2 bases; unmatched junction bases: 7.

The chain couples TRBV30 to TRBJ2-5; TRBD1 agrees at 7 bases. CDR3 length: 14 amino acids. The ends lost 2 bases at V and 10 bases at J; junction bases unmatched: 13. From germline, CDR1 is GTSNPN and CDR2 SVGIG (reference sequence). CDR3 sequence (DNA): TGTGCCTGGAGTACCGGGACAGACGCGAGGGACCAGTACTTC. It encodes CAWSTGTDARDQYF. The full variable domain, completed using reference TRBV30 and TRBJ2-5, is SQTIHQWPATLVQPVGSPLSLECTVEGTSNPNLYWYRQAAGRGLQLLFYSVGIGQISSEVPQNLSASRPQDRQFILSSKKLLLSDSGFYLCAWSTGTDARDQYFGPGTRLLVL.

This clone has just a few counts. The V and J genes are TRBV5-1 and TRBJ2-3; tentatively, D is TRBD1 (5 bases). Between the trimmed V and J ends, which lost 0 bases and 5 bases, there was a span of 16 bases. The germline CDR1 and CDR2 sequences are SGHRS and YFSETQ. This CDR3 spans 16 amino acids. This CDR3 reads CASSLDPQGRGDTQYF. The CDR3 DNA sequence: TGCGCCAGCAGCTTGGATCCCCAGGGAAGGGGAGATACGCAGTATTTT.

The chain employs TRBV19 and TRBJ2-7; possible D gene TRBD1, 5 bases. The CDR3 has 14 amino acids. The V end lost 3 bases, the J end lost 3 bases, and 12 bases lay between the germline ends. CDR1 and CDR2 from the germline V gene are LNHDA and SQIVND (reference sequence). CDR3 residues: CASSMGPLGYEQYF. CDR3 in DNA: TGTGCCAGTAGTATGGGGCCTCTAGGCTACGAGCAGTACTTC.

The chain couples TRBV10-1 to TRBJ2-5; D possibly corresponds to TRBD2 (5 bases). This CDR3 spans 13 amino acids. The V and J ends lost 2 bases and 5 bases respectively, with 9 bases between them. Germline V lookup: CDR1 WNHNN, CDR2 SYGVQD (reference sequence). The CDR3 nucleotides read TGCGCCAGCAGTGAGGGCCCGGGGGAGACCCAGTACTTC. Residues: CASSEGPGETQYF.

The rearrangement uses TRBV27 and TRBJ2-1, with 14 positions matching TRBD2. CDR3 length equals 15 residues. The germline gives CDR1 MNHEY, CDR2 SMNVEV (reference sequence). Trimming removed 5 bases from V and 14 bases from J; junction bases left unmatched: 11. The CDR3 nucleotides are TGTGCCAGCAGTGTCCCGATGACTAGCGGGAGGGCCGAGTTCTTC. Its protein is CASSVPMTSGRAEFF.

The V gene is TRBV10-3, the J gene TRBJ2-5; 11 bases fit TRBD2. Germline V lookup: CDR1 ENHRY, CDR2 SYGVKD. Trimming took 4 bases from V and 4 from J; bases not matched to a gene: 8. The CDR3 is made up of 16 amino acids. The CDR3 nucleotides read TGTGCCATCAGTGGGGGTAGCGGGAGGGTCGGAGAGACCCAGTACTTC. Encoded protein: CAISGGSGRVGETQYF.

This chain links TRBV6-5 with TRBJ1-1; 9 bases are a match to TRBD1. J was trimmed by 8 bases and V by 6 bases; bases with no gene match: 13. This CDR3 is built from 15 residues. The V gene's germline CDR1 is MNHEY and CDR2 SVGAGI. The CDR3 sequence is CASSATPTGGREAFF. DNA of the CDR3: TGTGCCAGCAGCGCTACCCCAACAGGGGGCAGGGAAGCTTTCTTT.

V usage is TRBV5-1 and J usage is TRBJ2-3, with TRBD2 identical over 11 bases. Trimming cost V 4 bases and J 6 bases; bases outside gene matches: 7. The CDR3 contains 15 residues. Looked up from germline, CDR1 is SGHRS and CDR2 is YFSETQ. The CDR3 DNA reads as TGCGCCAGCAGCGCCGGGACTAGCGGAGGGGATACGCAGTATTTT. It translates to CASSAGTSGGDTQYF.

V is TRBV23-1 and J is TRBJ2-7, with D maybe TRBD2 (7 bases). TRBV23-1 is an open reading frame whose function is uncertain. The V end was cut by 8 bases, the J end by 6 bases, with 26 bases between. The CDR3 is 16 residues long. In nucleotides, the CDR3 is TGCGCCAGCCCGAGGGGGTCTAGCGGTCTCTTCGTCGAGCAGTACTTC. Translating it yields CASPRGSSGLFVEQYF.

The rearrangement links TRBV7-2 to TRBJ2-3; D might be TRBD2 (6 bases). Germline V gene lookup returns CDR1 SGHTA and CDR2 FQGNSA. Trimming left V 1 base short and J 0 bases short, with 14 bases between. This CDR3 region has 17 residues. CDR3 coding DNA: TGTGCCAGCAGCTTAGGAGGCGGGATGGGTAGCACAGATACGCAGTATTTT. Protein product: CASSLGGGMGSTDTQYF.

This chain uses TRBV28 with TRBJ2-7, with 7 bases identical to TRBD1. V shed 7 bases, J shed 1 base, and the junction held 4 bases outside the gene matches. Per the germline V gene, CDR1 is MDHEN and CDR2 is SYDVKM. The CDR3 contains 13 residues. In DNA, the CDR3 is TGTGCCAGCAAAGTGACAGGGTCCTACGAGCAGTACTTC. Amino acid sequence: CASKVTGSYEQYF.

This chain uses TRBV5-6 with TRBJ2-7, with 7 bases lining up with TRBD1. Trimming cost V 3 bases and J 2 bases; bases outside gene matches: 5. In germline, CDR1 is SGHDT, CDR2 YYEEEE. The CDR3 length is 14 residues. The CDR3 region has the DNA TGTGCCAGCAGCTCAATGACAGGGACCTACGAGCAGTACTTC. Encoded protein: CASSSMTGTYEQYF.

V and J are TRBV5-4 and TRBJ2-7; TRBD2 matches 13 bases. V shed 4 bases, J shed 3 bases, and the junction held 4 bases outside the gene matches. The CDR3 contains 15 residues. The germline gives CDR1 SGHNT, CDR2 YYREEE (reference sequence). CDR3 protein: CASSGGLAGNYEQYF. DNA for the CDR3: TGTGCCAGCAGCGGGGGACTAGCGGGGAACTACGAGCAGTACTTC.